The 18 T cell receptor beta chains below all came from one sample that was sequenced in a study of T-cell reconstitution after alpha-beta-depleted transplantation in children. A TCRbeta library incorporating unique molecular identifiers was prepared. MiXCR, applied by TCRdb to the PCR reads, yields one record per CDR3 protein. The sample has over 550,000 distinct CDR3 sequences, over 9.5% seen once. The sample here was PBMCs from the stem cell graft donor, taken from the stem cell graft. These TCRs come from a human donor who donated a stem cell graft to a child with acute myeloid leukemia.

The table lists this clonotype with a few counts. CDR3 in DNA: TGTGCCACCAGCAGGTTACAGGGAAACTATGGCTACACCTTC. Its protein is CATSRLQGNYGYTF. The rearrangement uses TRBV15 and TRBJ1-2; D possibly corresponds to TRBD1 (6 bases). This CDR3 has 14 amino acids. Germline V CDR1 and CDR2: LNHNV, YYDKDF (reference sequence). With 3 bases removed from V and 2 bases from J, the gap between germline ends came to 10 bases.

At least ten counts were recorded for this clonotype. The chain has TRBV12-3 or TRBV12-4 and TRBJ2-2; D gene ambiguous. V lost 5 bases and J 2 bases, leaving 6 bases between the germline ends. This CDR3 contains 13 residues. CDR3 DNA sequence: TGTGCCAGCAGTACACGTAACACCGGGGAGCTGTTTTTT. Amino acid sequence: CASSTRNTGELFF.

This clonotype was picked up a small number of times. V gene TRBV11-2 combines with J gene TRBJ2-1; a possible D gene is TRBD2 (7 bases). CDR1 is SGHAT, CDR2 FQNNGV, per germline. This CDR3 has 15 residues. Trimming took 5 bases from V and 1 from J, leaving 12 bases between them. The CDR3 loop is CASSIGGLSYNEQFF. In DNA form, the CDR3 reads TGTGCCAGCAGCATCGGGGGGCTTTCCTACAATGAGCAGTTCTTC.

This clonotype was counted many times. The chain has TRBV11-2 and TRBJ2-5; 8 bases align to TRBD2. Trimming cost V 6 bases and J 4 bases; bases outside gene matches: 10. Per the germline V gene, CDR1 is SGHAT and CDR2 is FQNNGV. The CDR3 runs 15 residues. CDR3 nucleotide sequence: TGTGCCAGCAGTGTTGGAGCGGGAGATGGAGAGACCCAGTACTTC. Protein sequence: CASSVGAGDGETQYF.

This clonotype was seen ten or more times. The chain joins TRBV29-1 to TRBJ2-7; D is perhaps TRBD1 (6 bases). CDR1 is SQVTM, CDR2 ANQGSEA, per germline. With 4 bases removed from V and 0 bases from J, the gap between germline ends came to 16 bases. There are 15 residues in the CDR3. The CDR3 nucleotides read TGCAGCGTTGTGGGGGCCGCACAGAGCTCCTACGAGCAGTACTTC. Its protein product is CSVVGAAQSSYEQYF.

The chain recombines TRBV28 with TRBJ2-5; no reliable D call. There are 13 residues in the CDR3. Germline V gives CDR1 MDHEN, CDR2 SYDVKM. Trimming cost V 3 bases and J 4 bases, with 9 bases left between them. Here the CDR3 DNA reads TGTGCCAGCAGTTTTTTTGCAGGAGAGACCCAGTACTTC. Its translation is CASSFFAGETQYF. Together with reference TRBV28 and TRBJ2-5, the CDR3 gives the full variable domain: DVKVTQSSRYLVKRTGEKVFLECVQDMDHENMFWYRQDPGLGLRLIYFSYDVKMKEKGDIPEGYSVSREKKERFSLILESASTNQTSMYLCASSFFAGETQYFGPGTRLLVL.

The chain employs TRBV3-1 and TRBJ2-4; D is ambiguous. The germline V gene encodes CDR1 LGHDT and CDR2 YNNKEL (reference sequence). The CDR3 consists of 15 residues. V was pared by 5 bases and J by 6 bases, with 17 bases between. Here the CDR3 DNA reads TGTGCCAGCAGCGACTGGGTAGCAGGCACAAACATTCAGTACTTC. Its protein is CASSDWVAGTNIQYF.

J is TRBJ2-5 and V is TRBV11-2, with 12 positions matching TRBD2. The CDR3 length is 18 residues. V gave up 2 bases and J gave up 1 base; unmatched junction bases: 8. Germline V gene data show CDR1 as SGHAT and CDR2 as FQNNGV. CDR3 sequence: CASSLPFGLAGTQETQYF. CDR3 coding DNA: TGTGCCAGCAGCTTACCTTTCGGACTAGCGGGGACCCAAGAGACCCAGTACTTC.

The chain carries TRBV30 and TRBJ2-5, with 15 bases lining up with TRBD2. CDR1 GTSNPN and CDR2 SVGIG come from the germline V gene (reference sequence). This CDR3 has 15 residues. Trimming removed 2 bases from V and 5 bases from J; junction bases left unmatched: 3. Written as DNA, the CDR3 is TGTGCCTGGAGTCGGACTAGCGGGAGGGGGGAGACCCAGTACTTC. Its protein product is CAWSRTSGRGETQYF.

The chain links TRBV6-2 or TRBV6-3 to TRBJ2-5; unclear D gene. V lost 0 bases and J 7 bases, leaving 12 bases between the germline ends. The CDR3 loop spans 14 amino acids. In germline, CDR1 is MNHEY, CDR2 SVGEGT. CDR3 DNA: TGTGCCAGCAGTTACTCGAAGGTAGTGGCGACCCAGTACTTC. This gives the protein CASSYSKVVATQYF.

The CDR3, as DNA: TGCGCCAGCAGCTTGAATGGGAGAATGTCAGATACGCAGTATTTT. Protein: CASSLNGRMSDTQYF. V is TRBV5-1 and J is TRBJ2-3, with a weak D call TRBD2 (5 bases). V was cut by 1 base and J by 4 bases, with 13 bases left in between. From germline, CDR1 is SGHRS and CDR2 YFSETQ. The CDR3 spans 15 residues.

The chain is built from TRBV30 and TRBJ2-7, with D possibly being TRBD2 (5 bases). Germline V lookup: CDR1 GTSNPN, CDR2 SVGIG (reference sequence). CDR3 length: 13 amino acids. Trimming pared 6 bases from V and 5 bases from J, leaving 17 bases between. The chain's CDR3 is CACLRDSVNEQYF. As DNA, the CDR3 is TGTGCCTGCCTCCGGGATTCGGTGAACGAGCAGTACTTC.

This chain links TRBV6-5 with TRBJ1-2; no clear D gene. The V end lost 5 bases, the J end lost 7 bases, and 11 bases lay between the germline ends. The CDR3 runs 12 residues. Germline CDR1 is MNHEY and CDR2 is SVGAGI. CDR3 protein: CASSKTTGGYTF. CDR3 nucleotide sequence: TGTGCCAGCAGTAAGACAACGGGTGGCTACACCTTC.

This clonotype has at least ten counts. This chain joins TRBV5-6 and TRBJ2-1; 7 positions agree with TRBD2. The CDR3 is 16 residues long. CDR1 SGHDT and CDR2 YYEEEE come from the germline V gene. Trimming removed 4 bases from V and 0 bases from J; junction bases left unmatched: 7. The CDR3 DNA follows: TGTGCCAGCAGCCGATCACTAGCGTTCTCCTACAATGAGCAGTTCTTC. Protein product: CASSRSLAFSYNEQFF.

This clonotype appeared a few times. The chain uses TRBV5-1 and TRBJ2-5; 10 positions match TRBD2. This CDR3 has 15 amino acids. The germline CDR1 and CDR2 sequences are SGHRS and YFSETQ. V lost 5 bases to trimming and J lost 2 bases; unmatched junction nucleotides: 6. The CDR3 loop is CASRQLAGLQETQYF. The DNA of the CDR3 is TGCGCCAGCAGACAACTAGCGGGGCTACAAGAGACCCAGTACTTC.

This clonotype was seen a handful of times. The rearrangement links TRBV29-1 to TRBJ1-2; D is perhaps TRBD1 (5 bases). Germline-derived CDR1 and CDR2 are SQVTM and ANQGSEA. The CDR3 has 14 amino acids. The V and J ends lost 6 bases and 4 bases respectively, with 18 bases between them. The CDR3 is CSVPTDMGGYGYTF. The CDR3 DNA is TGCAGCGTCCCGACAGACATGGGTGGCTATGGCTACACCTTC.

The gene calls are TRBV11-2 and TRBJ2-1; 10 nucleotides align to TRBD2. V trimming: 5 bases; J trimming: 0 bases; junction bases outside the gene matches: 4. Germline V gene lookup returns CDR1 SGHAT and CDR2 FQNNGV. The CDR3 is made up of 16 amino acids. CDR3 region: CASSGLAVSSYNEQFF. Written as DNA, the CDR3 is TGTGCCAGCAGCGGACTAGCGGTCAGCTCCTACAATGAGCAGTTCTTC.

This clonotype has only a few counts. The rearrangement links TRBV4-3 to TRBJ2-3; TRBD2 agrees at 10 bases. Per germline, CDR1 LGHNA and CDR2 YSLEER. V shed 2 bases, J shed 2 bases, and the junction held 4 bases outside the gene matches. The CDR3 is made up of 16 amino acids. CDR3 nucleotides: TGCGCCAGCAGCCAACTAGCGGGAGCCTCCACAGATACGCAGTATTTT. Its translation is CASSQLAGASTDTQYF.